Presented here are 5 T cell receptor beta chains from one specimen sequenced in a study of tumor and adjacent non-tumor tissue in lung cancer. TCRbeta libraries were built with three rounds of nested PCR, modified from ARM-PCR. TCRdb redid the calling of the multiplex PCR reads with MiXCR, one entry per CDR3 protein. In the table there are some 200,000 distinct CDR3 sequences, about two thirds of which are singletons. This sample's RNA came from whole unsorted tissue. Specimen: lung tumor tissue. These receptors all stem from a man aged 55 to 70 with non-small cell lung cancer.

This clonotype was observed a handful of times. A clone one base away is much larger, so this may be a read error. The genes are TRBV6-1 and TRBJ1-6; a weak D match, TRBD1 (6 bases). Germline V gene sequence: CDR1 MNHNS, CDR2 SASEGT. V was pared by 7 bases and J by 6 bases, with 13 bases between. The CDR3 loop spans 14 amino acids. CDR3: CASNVQQGNSPLHF. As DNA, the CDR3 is TGTGCCAGCAATGTACAACAGGGTAATTCACCCCTCCACTTT.

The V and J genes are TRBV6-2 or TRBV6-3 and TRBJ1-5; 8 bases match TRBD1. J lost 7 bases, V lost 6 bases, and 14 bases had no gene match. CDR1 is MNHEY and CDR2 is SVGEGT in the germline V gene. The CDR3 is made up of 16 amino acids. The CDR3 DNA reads TGTGCCAGCAGATTCCCCGGGACAGGAAAAGGACAGCCCCAGCATTTT. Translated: CASRFPGTGKGQPQHF.

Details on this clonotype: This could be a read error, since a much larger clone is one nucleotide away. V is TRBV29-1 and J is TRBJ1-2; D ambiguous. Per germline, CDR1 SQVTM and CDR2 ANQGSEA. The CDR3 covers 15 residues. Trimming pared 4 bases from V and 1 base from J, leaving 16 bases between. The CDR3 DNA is TGCAGCGTTGTCAGTACGGCCGAATTTAACTATGGCTACACCTTC. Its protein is CSVVSTAEFNYGYTF.

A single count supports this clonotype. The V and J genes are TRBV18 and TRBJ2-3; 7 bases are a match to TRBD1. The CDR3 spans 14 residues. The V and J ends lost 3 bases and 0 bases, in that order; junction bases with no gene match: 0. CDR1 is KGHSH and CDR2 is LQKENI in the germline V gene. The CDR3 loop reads CASSPGQSTDTQYF. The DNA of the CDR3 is TGTGCCAGCTCACCGGGACAGAGCACAGATACGCAGTATTTT.

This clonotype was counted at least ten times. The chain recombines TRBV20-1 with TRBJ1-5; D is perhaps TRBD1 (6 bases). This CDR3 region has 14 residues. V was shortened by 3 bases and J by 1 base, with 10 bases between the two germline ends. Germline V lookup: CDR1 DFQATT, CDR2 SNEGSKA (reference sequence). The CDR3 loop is CSARAGVSNQPQHF. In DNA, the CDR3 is TGCAGTGCTAGGGCAGGGGTCAGCAATCAGCCCCAGCATTTT.